A selection of T cell receptor beta chains follows, all from one sample in a study of cytomegalovirus exposure and HLA in healthy donors. Produced via immunoSEQ multiplex PCR; TCRdb's table is partial and in-frame only. Of some 150,000 clones listed, approximately 80% are singletons. Sequenced sample: PBMCs. These TCRs come from a woman aged 40 to 55 in good health and CMV-seropositive. The conserved cysteine and the conserved F or W are not part of the CDR3 here. For some rows the clone size is stated as once, few or many, or as a class when expanded; others skip it.

v_call	clone_size	j_call	cdr3_aa
TRBV2	NA	TRBJ1-1	ASRNRGFMNTEAF
TRBV6-5	NA	TRBJ1-2	ASSQTPHGSST
TRBV10-1	once	TRBJ2-1	ASSVSQGDEQF
TRBV5-5	NA	TRBJ1-6	ASSSRTGANSPLH
TRBV25-1	NA	TRBJ1-2	ASSPAAGVAGYGYT
TRBV6-5	NA	TRBJ2-5	ASSRTSGSQETQY
TRBV10-3	NA	TRBJ1-3	AMSPGDSGNTIY
TRBV28	NA	TRBJ2-5	ASSPWTSGRGGQETQY
TRBV2	few	TRBJ2-6	ASRPSGAIIGGGANVLT
TRBV4-1	NA	TRBJ1-2	ASSQRDTNNYGYT
TRBV5-3	NA	TRBJ2-7	ARSRSLQKDISYEQY
TRBV19	NA	TRBJ1-5	ASSSEQGIAQPQH
TRBV5-8	NA	TRBJ2-1	ASRMSGSGNEQF
TRBV6-1	NA	TRBJ1-5	ASSGGQVNQPQH
TRBV7-2	NA	TRBJ2-7	ASSAGWREQY
TRBV6-5	few	TRBJ2-5	ASSRLAGQETQY
TRBV5-5	NA	TRBJ1-5	ASSQLWDRVVHQPQH
TRBV6-5	NA	TRBJ1-1	ASNRQIGRDTEAF
TRBV28	NA	TRBJ1-2	ASSGQVNYGYT
TRBV27	NA	TRBJ2-5	ASIGGETQY
TRBV5-3	NA	TRBJ2-5	ARSLQTEGWLGETQY
TRBV4-3	NA	TRBJ1-4	ASSLVGGRNEKLF
TRBV5-4	NA	TRBJ2-1	ASTSGLAGTSSYNEQF